This record covers a single T cell receptor (beta chain). The CDR3 has 19 amino acids. Trimming took 0 bases from V and 0 from J, leaving 15 bases between them. Germline values: CDR1 MNHNS, CDR2 SASEGT. This sample was taken from a study of cytomegalovirus exposure and HLA in healthy donors. The PCR ran on 60 Vbeta and 13 Jbeta primers. Profiling relied on immunoSEQ multiplex PCR, and the TCRdb table lists in-frame clones only, not all of them. The data show approximately 200,000 clones, with 79% seen just once and 1.5% held by the top ten. The chain links TRBV6-1 to TRBJ2-6; D call uncertain. Sequenced input: PBMCs. This receptor was taken from a girl under 18 in good health and CMV-seropositive. For the CDR3, the DNA is TGTGCCAGCAGTGAAGCGGCGACACGATATTACTCTGGGGCCAACGTCCTGACTTTC. It is translated as CASSEAATRYYSGANVLTF.